This TCR beta chain was retrieved from a study of blood T cells in healthy people across ages. Comment on this clonotype: The antigen is unknown.

A second PCR, run for roughly 7 to 12 cycles, used a sample-barcoded 5' primer plus a J-beta primer mix. TCRdb recomputed calls from the 5' RACE reads with MiXCR, one row per CDR3 protein. The table records some 900,000 distinct CDR3 sequences, roughly 50% of them present only once. Overall study results and limits: Strong correlation was found linking TCR beta diversity to naive T cell percentage. Diversity estimates from one million T cells were considered underestimates. CMV infection status of these donors was not known.

V was pared by 2 bases and J by 8 bases, with 10 bases between. Germline CDR1 and CDR2: SQVTM and ANQGSEA. This CDR3 comprises 12 residues. The sequencing sample was made of blood. The chain links TRBV29-1 to TRBJ2-1; D might be TRBD1 (6 bases). The sequence was collected from a man between 25 and 39 years old in good health. The chain's CDR3 is CSVEQGYDEQFF. The CDR3, as DNA: TGCAGCGTTGAACAGGGGTACGATGAGCAGTTCTTC.